Sequencing of this T cell receptor (beta chain) was carried out in a study of blood T cells in healthy people across ages. A sample-barcoded 5' primer and a J-beta primer mix were used in a second PCR of about 7 to 12 cycles. A template-switch adaptor containing 12 random nucleotides labeled each cDNA molecule. TCRdb used MiXCR to reprocess the 5' RACE reads, holding one entry per CDR3 protein. The profile covers about 760,000 distinct CDR3 sequences, with more than 55% appearing a single time and around 25% taken by the ten largest. This clonotype was found once. The CDR3 has 15 amino acids. Germline V gene lookup returns CDR1 LGHNT and CDR2 FRNRAP. Per sample, a minimum of 7 million PBMCs were isolated.

Input material: blood. V usage is TRBV12-5 and J usage is TRBJ2-7, with D possibly matching TRBD2 (6 bases). The tail of the sequence fits TRBJ2-5 better, so the J call may be wrong. This TCR was sampled from a man in his forties in good health. CDR3 sequence: CASGPRGAGRETQYF. The CDR3 DNA sequence: TGTGCTAGTGGACCTCGCGGGGCGGGACGAGAGACCCAGTACTTC.